This TCR beta chain was retrieved from a study of spatial heterogeneity in lung cancer. Study as a whole: Within raw reads, each unique TCR and UMI combination appeared on average more than ten times.

There are many counts of this clonotype. Time point in this sample: sample taken at primary tumor resection. The 55 to 90 donors had untreated early-stage non-small cell lung cancer. Without sorting, whole RNA was sequenced from tumor, nontumor lung or frozen PBMC. TCRdb analysed the 5' RACE reads with MiXCR anew, one entry per CDR3 protein. The sample contains some 55,000 distinct CDR3 sequences, roughly 6.4% of which appear only once. Trimming removed 2 bases from V and 5 bases from J, with 11 bases in between. Germline V lookup: CDR1 WSHSY, CDR2 SAAADI. The CDR3 is made up of 14 amino acids. The V and J genes are TRBV10-2 and TRBJ2-3, with unresolved D. Sample: PBMCs, taken at surgery. The receptor was isolated from a female donor with early-stage non-small cell lung cancer. This chain's CDR3 is CASSEKVTGDTQYF. In nucleotides, the CDR3 is TGCGCCAGCAGTGAGAAGGTCACGGGAGATACGCAGTATTTT.